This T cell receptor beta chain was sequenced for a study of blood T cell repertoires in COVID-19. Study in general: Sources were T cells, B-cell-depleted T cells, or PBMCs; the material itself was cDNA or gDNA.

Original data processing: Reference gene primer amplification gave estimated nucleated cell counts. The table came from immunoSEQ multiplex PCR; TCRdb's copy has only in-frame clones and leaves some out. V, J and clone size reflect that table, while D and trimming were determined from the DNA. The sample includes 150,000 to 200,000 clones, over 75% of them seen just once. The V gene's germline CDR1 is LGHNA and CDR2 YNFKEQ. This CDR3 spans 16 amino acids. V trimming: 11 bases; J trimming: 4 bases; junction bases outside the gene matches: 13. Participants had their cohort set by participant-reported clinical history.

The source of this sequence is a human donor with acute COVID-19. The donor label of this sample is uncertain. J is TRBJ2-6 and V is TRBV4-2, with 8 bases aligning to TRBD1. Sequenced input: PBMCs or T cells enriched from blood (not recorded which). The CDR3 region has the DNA TGTGCCTCTACCTACGCCAGGGGGCCAGGGGCCAACGTCCTGACTTTC. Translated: CASTYARGPGANVLTF.